A single sample is the source of the 5 T cell receptor beta chains below, sequenced in a study of identical twins. TCRdb re-called the 5' RACE reads through MiXCR, storing one row per CDR3 protein. The sample gives fewer than 500,000 distinct CDR3 sequences, 13% to 15% of which show up once; about 0.97% is in the top ten. These same records also appear under a second study, on yellow fever vaccine responses in identical twins.

Specimen: CD4+ T cells sorted from blood. The origin of the receptors is a woman aged 18-29 years in good health.

The chain uses TRBV20-1 and TRBJ2-7; TRBD1 aligns across 8 bases. Looked up from germline, CDR1 is DFQATT and CDR2 is SNEGSKA (reference sequence). V lost 0 bases and J lost 3; bases outside the gene matches: 7. This CDR3 is 15 amino acids long. Here the CDR3 reads CSARDQGAFVYEQYF. CDR3 DNA: TGCAGTGCTAGAGATCAGGGGGCGTTTGTCTACGAGCAGTACTTC.

Details on this clonotype: A read error may explain this, as a much larger clone is one base away. The genes are TRBV6-1 and TRBJ2-3; a weak D match, TRBD1 (6 bases). The CDR3 runs 13 residues. The germline V and J ends were trimmed by 5 bases and 4 bases, with 10 bases remaining between them. CDR1 and CDR2 (germline): MNHNS, SASEGT. The CDR3 is CASSLPGADTQYF. CDR3 DNA: TGTGCCAGCAGTCTTCCAGGGGCAGATACGCAGTATTTT.

The table lists this clonotype with a few counts. The chain uses TRBV10-3 and TRBJ2-5, with 16 bases lining up with TRBD2. The CDR3 extends over 18 amino acids. The germline V gene encodes CDR1 ENHRY and CDR2 SYGVKD. The junction had 9 bases not matched to a gene; V was cut back by 6 bases and J by 2 bases. The CDR3 loop is CAISGPGTSGRVQETQYF. The CDR3 coding sequence is TGTGCCATCAGCGGACCCGGGACTAGCGGGAGGGTTCAAGAGACCCAGTACTTC.

The table lists this clonotype with many counts. The chain is built from TRBV5-6 and TRBJ2-3; 8 bases are shared with TRBD1. This CDR3 has 18 residues. Per the germline V gene, CDR1 is SGHDT and CDR2 is YYEEEE. V gave up 3 bases and J gave up 2 bases; unmatched junction bases: 14. This CDR3 reads CASSSRDRIWEATDTQYF. The CDR3 DNA is TGTGCCAGCAGCTCCCGGGACAGGATCTGGGAGGCCACAGATACGCAGTATTTT.

CDR3 amino acids: CASSSTGSTEAFF. The CDR3 nucleotides read TGTGCCAGCAGCTCGACAGGGTCCACTGAAGCTTTCTTT. The chain links TRBV11-1 to TRBJ1-1; 7 nucleotides agree with TRBD1. Germline V CDR1 and CDR2: SGHAT, FQDESV (reference sequence). This CDR3 contains 13 residues. V was clipped by 4 bases and J by 4 bases; unmatched bases: 3.